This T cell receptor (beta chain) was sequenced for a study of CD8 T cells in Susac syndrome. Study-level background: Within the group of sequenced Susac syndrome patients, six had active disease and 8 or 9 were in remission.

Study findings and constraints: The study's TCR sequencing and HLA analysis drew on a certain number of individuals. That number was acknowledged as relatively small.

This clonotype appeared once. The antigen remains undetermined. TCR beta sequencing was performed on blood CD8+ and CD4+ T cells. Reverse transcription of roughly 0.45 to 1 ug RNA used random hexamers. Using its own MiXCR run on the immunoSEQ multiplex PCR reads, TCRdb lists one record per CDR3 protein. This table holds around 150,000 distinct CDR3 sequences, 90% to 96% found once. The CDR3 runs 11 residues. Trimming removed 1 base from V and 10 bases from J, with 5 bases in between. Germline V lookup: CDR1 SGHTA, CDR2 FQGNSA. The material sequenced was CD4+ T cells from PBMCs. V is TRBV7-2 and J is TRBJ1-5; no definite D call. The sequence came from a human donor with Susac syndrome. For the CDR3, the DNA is TGTGCCAGCAGCTTAGTAGGTCCCCAGCATTTT. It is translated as CASSLVGPQHF. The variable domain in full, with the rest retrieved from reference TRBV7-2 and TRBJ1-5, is GAGVSQSPSNKVTEKGKDVELRCDPISGHTALYWYRQSLGQGLEFLIYFQGNSAPDKSGLPSDRFSAERTGGSVSTLTIQRTQQEDSAVYLCASSLVGPQHFGDGTRLSIL.